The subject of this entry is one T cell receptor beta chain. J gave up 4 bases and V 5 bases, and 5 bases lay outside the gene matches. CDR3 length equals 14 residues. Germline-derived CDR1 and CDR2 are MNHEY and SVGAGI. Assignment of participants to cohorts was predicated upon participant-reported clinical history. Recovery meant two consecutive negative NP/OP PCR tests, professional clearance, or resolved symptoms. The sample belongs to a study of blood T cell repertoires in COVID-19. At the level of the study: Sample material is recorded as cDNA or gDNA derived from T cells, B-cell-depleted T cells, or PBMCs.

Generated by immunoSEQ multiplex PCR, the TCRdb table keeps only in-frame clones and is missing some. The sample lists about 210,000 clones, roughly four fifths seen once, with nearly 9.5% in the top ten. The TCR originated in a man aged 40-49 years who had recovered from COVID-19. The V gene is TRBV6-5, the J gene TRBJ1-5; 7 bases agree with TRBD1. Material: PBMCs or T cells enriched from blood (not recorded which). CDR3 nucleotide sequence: TGTGCCAGCAGTCCCCGACAGGGAAATCAGCCCCAGCATTTT. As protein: CASSPRQGNQPQHF.